Each of the 21 T cell receptor beta chains below was sequenced from the same sample in a study of blood T cell repertoires in COVID-19. Assay: immunoSEQ multiplex PCR; the TCRdb copy retains only in-frame clones and omits some. The repertoire holds 75,000 to 90,000 clones, around four fifths seen once, with more than 15% in the top ten. What was sequenced was peripheral blood. The receptors come from a man older than 75 with active or convalescent COVID-19.

The CDR3 bases are TGTGCCAGCAGCTTAAGTTCGGGGTGGAATACGCAGTATTTT. Protein: CASSLSSGWNTQYF. The rearrangement links TRBV7-3 to TRBJ2-3; TRBD2 is a possible D gene (5 bases). The germline V gene encodes CDR1 SGHTA and CDR2 FQGTGA. Trimming cost V 1 base and J 7 bases, with 12 bases left between them. The CDR3 spans 14 residues.

This clone was seen just once. The V call is TRBV2, the J call TRBJ1-6; 9 positions agree with TRBD1. From germline, CDR1 is SNHLY and CDR2 FYNNEI. The length of the CDR3 is 14 residues. Trimming took 6 bases from V and 6 from J; bases not matched to a gene: 3. CDR3: CASRGDRVNSPLHF. The CDR3 region has the DNA TGTGCCAGCAGGGGGGACAGGGTTAATTCACCCCTCCACTTT. Filled out from reference TRBV2 and TRBJ1-6, the complete variable domain reads EPEVTQTPSHQVTQMGQEVILRCVPISNHLYFYWYRQILGQKVEFLVSFYNNEISEKSEIFDDQFSVERPDGSNFTLKIRSTKLEDSAMYFCASRGDRVNSPLHFGNGTRLTVT.

This chain uses TRBV7-2 with TRBJ2-2, with D unclear. V lost 4 bases and J 7 bases, leaving 13 bases between the germline ends. CDR3 size: 14 residues. Looked up from germline, CDR1 is SGHTA and CDR2 is FQGNSA. The CDR3 loop reads CASSSLRGLGELFF. DNA of the CDR3: TGTGCCAGCAGCTCCCTTCGAGGCCTCGGGGAGCTGTTTTTT.

This chain connects TRBV2 to TRBJ2-7; no clear D gene. The ends were cut back, 8 bases at V and 7 bases at J, with 15 bases in the middle. Germline V gene lookup returns CDR1 SNHLY and CDR2 FYNNEI. This CDR3 is 12 amino acids long. CDR3 sequence (DNA): TGTGCCAGCCGAATGGAGTATGGTGAGCAGTACGTC. Translating gives CASRMEYGEQYV.

The J gene is TRBJ2-5, the V gene TRBV19; TRBD2 matches 8 bases. Germline V gene sequence: CDR1 LNHDA, CDR2 SQIVND (reference sequence). With 6 bases clipped from V and 0 bases from J, the junction kept 3 bases outside the gene matches. CDR3 length equals 14 residues. The CDR3 DNA is TGTGCCAGTAGCAAGCGGGGGAACCAAGAGACCCAGTACTTC. This translates into CASSKRGNQETQYF.

V and J are TRBV30 and TRBJ1-6; 9 nucleotides line up with TRBD1. Trimming took 0 bases from V and 6 from J; bases not matched to a gene: 3. Germline V gene sequence: CDR1 GTSNPN, CDR2 SVGIG (reference sequence). There are 15 residues in the CDR3. CDR3 sequence (DNA): TGTGCCTGGAGTGTCATACAGGGGGCTAATTCACCCCTCCACTTT. Amino acid sequence: CAWSVIQGANSPLHF.

The rearrangement uses TRBV5-6 and TRBJ1-3; maybe TRBD1 (6 bases). Trimming cost V 4 bases and J 4 bases, with 18 bases left between them. CDR1 is SGHDT and CDR2 is YYEEEE in the germline V gene. CDR3 length equals 16 residues. The CDR3 DNA follows: TGTGCCAGCAGCCTCATCGCAGGGGCTGGCGGAAACACCATATATTTT. This translates into CASSLIAGAGGNTIYF.

Only one count was recorded for this clone. This chain joins TRBV24-1 and TRBJ2-5, with 8 bases fitting TRBD1. The V and J ends lost 4 bases and 4 bases, in that order; junction bases with no gene match: 4. The CDR3 has 14 amino acids. The germline gives CDR1 KGHDR, CDR2 SFDVKD. The CDR3 is CATSDPGQVETQYF. The DNA for the CDR3 is TGTGCCACCAGTGACCCGGGACAGGTAGAGACCCAGTACTTC.

This clone was seen once. The genes are TRBV12-5 and TRBJ2-2; 7 bases agree with TRBD1. V trimming: 5 bases; J trimming: 2 bases; junction bases outside the gene matches: 5. The CDR3 consists of 15 residues. Per the germline V gene, CDR1 is LGHNT and CDR2 is FRNRAP. CDR3 in amino acids: CASGMRGLNTGELFF. The CDR3 coding sequence is TGTGCTAGTGGTATGAGGGGGCTAAACACCGGGGAGCTGTTTTTT.

The chain combines TRBV18 with TRBJ2-3; D is perhaps TRBD1 (6 bases). Trimming left V 4 bases short and J 1 base short, with 15 bases between. CDR1 and CDR2 from the germline V gene are KGHSH and LQKENI. The CDR3 loop spans 16 amino acids. This chain's CDR3 is CASSLYRQDRTDTQYF. The CDR3 DNA sequence: TGTGCCAGCTCACTATATAGACAGGATCGCACAGATACGCAGTATTTT.

The rearrangement joins TRBV25-1 to TRBJ1-2; D is uncertain. Between the trimmed V and J ends, which lost 0 bases and 6 bases, there was a span of 11 bases. Germline V gene lookup returns CDR1 MGHDK and CDR2 SYGVNS. The CDR3 contains 14 residues. In DNA form, the CDR3 reads TGTGCCAGCAGTGAATATCCCTTAAGAGATGGCTACACCTTC. Its protein product is CASSEYPLRDGYTF.

V and J are TRBV6-5 and TRBJ2-7; 8 positions match TRBD2. The germline V gene has CDR1 MNHEY and CDR2 SVGAGI. V lost 0 bases to trimming and J lost 6 bases; unmatched junction nucleotides: 10. The CDR3 contains 16 residues. CDR3 coding DNA: TGTGCCAGCAGTTACTCGCGAAGCGGGGGCTCATTCGAGCAGTACGTC. As protein: CASSYSRSGGSFEQYV.

The CDR3 DNA reads as TGTGCCAGCCGGGGAGGGAAAGATGGCTACACCTTC. Its translation: CASRGGKDGYTF. The chain employs TRBV6-5 and TRBJ1-2, with D hard to call. Germline V lookup: CDR1 MNHEY, CDR2 SVGAGI. The germline V and J ends were trimmed by 8 bases and 6 bases, with 13 bases remaining between them. The CDR3 consists of 12 residues.

The rearrangement joins TRBV5-4 to TRBJ2-2; 10 nucleotides line up with TRBD2. The germline gives CDR1 SGHNT, CDR2 YYREEE (reference sequence). V was clipped by 2 bases and J by 5 bases; unmatched bases: 9. This CDR3 contains 17 residues. The CDR3 spells CASSFTSGRAETGELFF. CDR3 DNA: TGTGCCAGCAGCTTTACCAGCGGGAGGGCCGAAACCGGGGAGCTGTTTTTT.

The gene calls are TRBV7-2 and TRBJ2-2; weak D call: TRBD2 (6 bases). V was trimmed by 5 bases and J by 6 bases, leaving 16 bases between them. The CDR3 sequence is 15 residues long. In germline, CDR1 is SGHTA, CDR2 FQGNSA. DNA of the CDR3: TGTGCCAGCAGCCTCTCCCGGGGAGGCGCCGGGGAGCTGTTTTTT. It specifies CASSLSRGGAGELFF.

The V gene is TRBV5-1, the J gene TRBJ2-2, with D perhaps TRBD1 (6 bases). This CDR3 comprises 16 residues. Trimming shortened V by 0 bases and J by 1 base, and 10 bases separated the two germline ends. The germline V gene has CDR1 SGHRS and CDR2 YFSETQ. The CDR3: CASSLAGTLNTGELFF. The CDR3 nucleotides read TGCGCCAGCAGCTTGGCAGGGACATTGAACACCGGGGAGCTGTTTTTT.

The chain recombines TRBV6-2 or TRBV6-3 with TRBJ1-5; 10 nucleotides match TRBD1. This CDR3 has 14 residues. CDR1 and CDR2 from the germline V gene are MNHEY and SVGEGT. V trimming: 6 bases; J trimming: 5 bases; junction bases outside the gene matches: 4. CDR3 protein: CASRPDRGHQPQHF. In DNA, the CDR3 is TGTGCCAGCAGACCTGACAGGGGGCATCAGCCCCAGCATTTT.

To note about this clone: Other DNA sequences of this sample code for an identical CDR3. The rearrangement joins TRBV11-3 to TRBJ2-1; a possible D gene is TRBD2 (5 bases). The CDR3 is 15 amino acids. Germline values: CDR1 SGHNT, CDR2 YENEEA. Trimming took 2 bases from V and 0 from J, leaving 8 bases between them. The CDR3 sequence: CASSLSGSSYNEQFF. Written as DNA, the CDR3 is TGTGCCAGCAGCTTATCGGGGAGCTCCTACAATGAGCAGTTCTTC.

The chain recombines TRBV9 with TRBJ2-5; 12 bases are shared with TRBD2. The V segment lost 3 bases and the J segment 5 bases; nucleotides outside the gene matches: 8. CDR3 length: 16 amino acids. Germline CDR1 SGDLS, CDR2 YYNGEE. In nucleotides, the CDR3 is TGTGCCAGCAGCGGGAAACTAGCGGGAGGCCGGGAGACCCAGTACTTC. Protein: CASSGKLAGGRETQYF.

This clone was observed a single time. The J gene is TRBJ2-1, the V gene TRBV27, with 10 bases that match TRBD2. The CDR3 has 16 residues. Germline CDR1 and CDR2: MNHEY and SMNVEV (reference sequence). J lost 4 bases, V lost 6 bases, and 9 bases had no gene match. The DNA of the CDR3 is TGTGCCAGCAGCCGACAAGCGGGAGGGCTTTACAATGAGCAGTTCTTC. The encoded protein is CASSRQAGGLYNEQFF.

This sequence joins TRBV7-2 and TRBJ2-1; TRBD2 matches at 9 bases. The junction had 12 bases not matched to a gene; V was cut back by 5 bases and J by 10 bases. Germline lookup yields CDR1 SGHTA and CDR2 FQGNSA. CDR3 length: 15 residues. In DNA form, the CDR3 reads TGTGCCAGCAGCGGGGATAGGGGACTAGCAATGGAGCAGTTCTTC. Protein product: CASSGDRGLAMEQFF.